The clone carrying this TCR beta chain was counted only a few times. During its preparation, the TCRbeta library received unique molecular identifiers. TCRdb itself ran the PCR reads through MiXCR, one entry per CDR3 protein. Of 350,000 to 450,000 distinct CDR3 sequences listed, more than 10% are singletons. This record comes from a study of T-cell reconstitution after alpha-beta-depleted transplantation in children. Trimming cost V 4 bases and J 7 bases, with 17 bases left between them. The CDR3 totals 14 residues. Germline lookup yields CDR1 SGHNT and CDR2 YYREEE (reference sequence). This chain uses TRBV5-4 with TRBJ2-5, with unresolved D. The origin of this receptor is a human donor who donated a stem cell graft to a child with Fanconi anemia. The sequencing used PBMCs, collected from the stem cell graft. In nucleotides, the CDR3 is TGTGCCAGCAGCCTCGAGCTCTTAGACGGGACCCAGTACTTC. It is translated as CASSLELLDGTQYF.